A single sample gave rise to the 3 T cell receptor beta chains below, sequenced in a study of T cell therapy after organ transplantation. The antigens these receptors bind are not known. Time point: 4-8 weeks after completion of therapy. Generated by immunoSEQ multiplex PCR, the TCRdb table keeps only in-frame clones and is missing some. The sample consists of 20,000 or so clones, over 75% of them appearing once. Sample: CD8+ T cells from blood, taken after autologous CMV-specific T cell therapy. These TCRs come from a human patient who had received a solid organ transplant and had CMV disease. Some T cells may be the graft donor's.

The chain carries TRBV6-1 and TRBJ1-4, with 7 nucleotides matching TRBD1. Germline assignment: CDR1 MNHNS and CDR2 SASEGT. V lost 1 base and J lost 8; bases outside the gene matches: 4. The CDR3 is 14 residues long. The CDR3 region has the DNA TGTGCCAGCAGTGAAGGACAGGGAGGGGAAAAACTGTTTTTT. It codes for CASSEGQGGEKLFF.

This clone appeared a few times. V gene TRBV5-6 combines with J gene TRBJ1-5; a weak D match, TRBD1 (5 bases). Trimming shortened V by 0 bases and J by 5 bases, and 6 bases separated the two germline ends. In germline, CDR1 is SGHDT, CDR2 YYEEEE. This CDR3 is 13 amino acids long. CDR3 sequence reads: CASSLGGDQPQHF. CDR3 nucleotides: TGTGCCAGCAGCTTGGGAGGGGATCAGCCCCAGCATTTT.

This clone has only one observation. The chain recombines TRBV27 with TRBJ1-5; D uncertain. The CDR3 extends over 15 amino acids. Germline CDR1 reads MNHEY; CDR2 reads SMNVEV (reference sequence). Trimming shortened V by 3 bases and J by 2 bases, and 11 bases separated the two germline ends. The CDR3 is CASSFGGTGNQPQHF. The DNA for the CDR3 is TGTGCCAGCAGTTTTGGTGGAACGGGCAATCAGCCCCAGCATTTT.